This T cell receptor (beta chain) was recorded in a study of OX40 agonist ivuxolimab in advanced cancers. Study information: Earlier anti-PD-1, anti-PD-L1 or anti-CTLA-4 therapy was permitted; about 39% had received some.

Losses at the gene ends were 2 bases for V and 10 bases for J; bases not matched to a gene: 15. Germline V gene lookup returns CDR1 MNHEY and CDR2 SMNVEV (reference sequence). This CDR3 has 16 amino acids. The data were produced by immunoSEQ multiplex PCR, yet TCRdb's version contains in-frame clones alone and is incomplete. The sample includes tens of thousands of clones, over 75% seen only once; the top ten take more than 5%. The specimen comprised CD4+ or CD8+ T cells sorted from blood, sampled in a trial of the OX40 agonist ivuxolimab. The TCR originated in an adult with an advanced solid tumor such as melanoma, head and neck, liver or kidney cancer. This rearrangement joins TRBV27 to TRBJ2-3, with 7 bases identical to TRBD1. The CDR3 coding sequence is TGTGCCAGCAGTTTAAAGACAGGGAATACGGCCTTCCCGCAGTATTTT. As protein: CASSLKTGNTAFPQYF.